These T cell receptor beta chains were read from a single sample in a study of T cell repertoires in cytomegalovirus infection. TCRdb recomputed calls from the reads with MiXCR, one row per CDR3 protein. The table has more than 150,000 distinct CDR3 sequences, 15% to 20% seen once. Sequencing used CD8+ T cells from PBMCs. The receptor source for this set is a human donor in good health (CMV status not recorded). Some clones in this sample may be carry-over from other donors' samples. The CDR3 runs from the conserved cysteine through the conserved F or W. The order of the fields is J gene, V gene, clone size, D gene, CDR3 protein, CDR3 DNA. A D gene is named only where the DNA matches it firmly. Size tells how often a clone was seen (once, few, many) or the class of an expanded clone, and some rows leave it out.

J: TRBJ1-5
V: TRBV19
size: few
D: NA
CDR3: CATRYLTGGNQPQHF
DNA: TGTGCCACCCGATACCTGACAGGTGGCAATCAGCCCCAGCATTTT

J: TRBJ2-3
V: TRBV4-1
size: NA
D: NA
CDR3: CASSQPTRDTQYF
DNA: TGCGCCAGCAGCCAACCCACTAGGGATACGCAGTATTTT

J: TRBJ2-7
V: TRBV7-9
size: NA
D: NA
CDR3: CASRAGNYEQYF
DNA: TGTGCCAGCAGGGCAGGGAACTACGAGCAGTACTTC

J: TRBJ1-3
V: TRBV7-2
size: many
D: TRBD1
CDR3: CASSSDREGNTIYF
DNA: TGTGCCAGCAGCTCGGACAGGGAGGGAAACACCATATATTTT

J: TRBJ1-3
V: TRBV18
size: few
D: NA
CDR3: CASSPWGAGNTIYF
DNA: TGTGCCAGCTCACCATGGGGTGCTGGAAACACCATATATTTT

J: TRBJ2-5
V: TRBV12-3/TRBV12-4
size: many
D: NA
CDR3: CASSFRTETQYF
DNA: TGTGCCAGCAGTTTCCGGACCGAGACCCAGTACTTC

J: TRBJ2-3
V: TRBV7-2
size: many
D: NA
CDR3: CASSSVGGADTQYF
DNA: TGTGCCAGCAGCTCGGTGGGGGGAGCAGATACGCAGTATTTT

J: TRBJ1-1
V: TRBV2
size: NA
D: NA
CDR3: CASIGALNTEAFF
DNA: TGTGCCAGCATCGGGGCATTGAACACTGAAGCTTTCTTT

J: TRBJ2-1
V: TRBV7-2
size: few
D: NA
CDR3: CASSLVPRDEQFF
DNA: TGTGCCAGCAGCTTAGTACCCCGGGATGAGCAGTTCTTC

J: TRBJ2-4
V: TRBV7-9
size: NA
D: TRBD1
CDR3: CASSSTDRPPVKNIQYF
DNA: TGTGCCAGCAGCTCCACGGACAGGCCTCCGGTCAAAAACATTCAGTACTTC

J: TRBJ1-2
V: TRBV29-1
size: few
D: NA
CDR3: CSVGTDYIYGYTF
DNA: TGCAGCGTTGGGACGGACTACATCTATGGCTACACCTTC

J: TRBJ1-5
V: TRBV14
size: few
D: NA
CDR3: CASSHGHPISPQHF
DNA: TGTGCCAGCAGCCACGGGCACCCGATCTCGCCCCAGCATTTT

J: TRBJ2-7
V: TRBV11-2
size: few
D: TRBD2
CDR3: CASSISGGTYEQYF
DNA: TGTGCCAGCAGTATTAGCGGGGGGACCTACGAGCAGTACTTC

J: TRBJ2-1
V: TRBV7-2
size: few
D: NA
CDR3: CASSLSRSNYNEQFF
DNA: TGTGCCAGCAGCTTAAGTCGATCCAACTACAATGAGCAGTTCTTC

J: TRBJ2-7
V: TRBV6-6
size: NA
D: TRBD2
CDR3: CASTHSGGGEQYF
DNA: TGTGCCAGCACCCACAGCGGGGGGGGCGAGCAGTACTTC

J: TRBJ2-3
V: TRBV28
size: NA
D: TRBD1
CDR3: CASRPLDRGRTDTQYF
DNA: TGTGCCAGCAGGCCCCTCGACAGGGGGCGCACAGATACGCAGTATTTT

J: TRBJ2-7
V: TRBV6-6
size: NA
D: TRBD2
CDR3: CASRLAGDEQYF
DNA: TGTGCCAGCCGACTAGCGGGGGACGAGCAGTACTTC

J: TRBJ1-2
V: TRBV12-3/TRBV12-4
size: few
D: NA
CDR3: CASSRTPNYGYTF
DNA: TGTGCCAGCAGCCGGACGCCCAACTATGGCTACACCTTC

J: TRBJ2-1
V: TRBV7-6
size: NA
D: NA
CDR3: CASSLGALLGDSYNEQFF
DNA: TGTGCCAGCAGCTTAGGGGCCCTTTTGGGGGACTCCTACAATGAGCAGTTCTTC

J: TRBJ2-1
V: TRBV11-2
size: NA
D: TRBD2
CDR3: CASSPLGLRGASTSGRATDEQFF
DNA: TGTGCCAGCAGCCCACTAGGCCTGAGGGGGGCATCTACTAGCGGGAGGGCCACGGATGAGCAGTTCTTC

J: TRBJ1-4
V: TRBV7-9
size: many
D: NA
CDR3: CASSSIGREEKLFF
DNA: TGTGCCAGCAGCTCGATCGGGCGAGAGGAAAAACTGTTTTTT

J: TRBJ1-2
V: TRBV6-5
size: few
D: TRBD1
CDR3: CASSPGQENYGYTF
DNA: TGTGCCAGCAGTCCGGGACAGGAGAACTATGGCTACACCTTC

J: TRBJ2-5
V: TRBV29-1
size: few
D: NA
CDR3: CSVEQTQYF
DNA: TGCAGCGTTGAACAGACCCAGTACTTC

J: TRBJ2-1
V: TRBV6-1
size: NA
D: TRBD2
CDR3: CASSAGRANSYNEQFF
DNA: TGTGCCAGCAGTGCCGGGAGGGCCAATTCCTACAATGAGCAGTTCTTC

J: TRBJ1-5
V: TRBV6-8
size: few
D: NA
CDR3: CASSYGNSNQSQHF
DNA: TGTGCCAGCAGTTACGGGAATAGCAATCAGTCCCAGCATTTT

J: TRBJ2-7
V: TRBV7-9
size: few
D: TRBD1
CDR3: CASSSRDRVYEQYF
DNA: TGTGCCAGCAGCTCCCGGGACAGGGTGTACGAGCAGTACTTC

J: TRBJ1-5
V: TRBV4-1
size: NA
D: NA
CDR3: CASSQREAKNQPQHF
DNA: TGCGCCAGCAGCCAACGGGAAGCGAAGAATCAGCCCCAGCATTTT

J: TRBJ2-1
V: TRBV29-1
size: NA
D: NA
CDR3: CSVEDSSYNEQFF
DNA: TGCAGCGTTGAAGATAGCTCCTACAATGAGCAGTTCTTC

J: TRBJ1-2
V: TRBV11-2
size: NA
D: NA
CDR3: CASSLTRTAYYGYTF
DNA: TGTGCCAGCAGCTTAACTCGAACCGCCTACTATGGCTACACCTTC

J: TRBJ2-7
V: TRBV12-3/TRBV12-4
size: few
D: NA
CDR3: CASSLAGAGVSYEQYF
DNA: TGTGCCAGCAGTTTAGCGGGGGCGGGCGTTTCCTACGAGCAGTACTTC

J: TRBJ1-2
V: TRBV12-3/TRBV12-4
size: many
D: NA
CDR3: CASSLGLGLSYGYTF
DNA: TGTGCCAGCAGTTTAGGGCTGGGGTTGAGCTATGGCTACACCTTC

J: TRBJ2-3
V: TRBV6-2/TRBV6-3
size: few
D: NA
CDR3: CASSGDVDTQYF
DNA: TGTGCCAGCAGTGGGGATGTAGATACGCAGTATTTT

J: TRBJ2-3
V: TRBV12-3/TRBV12-4
size: few
D: TRBD1
CDR3: CASSSFSGQGKGSQYF
DNA: TGTGCCAGCAGTTCCTTTTCGGGACAGGGAAAGGGGTCGCAGTATTTT

J: TRBJ2-7
V: TRBV6-6
size: NA
D: TRBD2
CDR3: CASSYLAGSYEQYF
DNA: TGTGCCAGCAGTTACCTAGCGGGGTCCTACGAGCAGTACTTC

J: TRBJ2-7
V: TRBV6-2/TRBV6-3
size: NA
D: NA
CDR3: CAIRDTYEQYF
DNA: TGTGCCATCCGGGACACCTACGAGCAGTACTTC

J: TRBJ2-1
V: TRBV7-2
size: many
D: NA
CDR3: CASSTHRVAEQFF
DNA: TGTGCCAGCAGCACCCACAGGGTTGCTGAGCAGTTCTTC

J: TRBJ2-1
V: TRBV19
size: NA
D: NA
CDR3: CASIIGPGAYNEQFF
DNA: TGTGCCAGTATTATCGGGCCGGGGGCCTACAATGAGCAGTTCTTC

J: TRBJ2-4
V: TRBV7-2
size: few
D: TRBD2
CDR3: CASSPLAGGVKNSQYF
DNA: TGTGCCAGCAGCCCTCTAGCGGGGGGGGTCAAAAACAGTCAGTACTTC

J: TRBJ1-2
V: TRBV28
size: NA
D: NA
CDR3: CASSLGTLLGYTF
DNA: TGTGCCAGCAGTCTCGGGACGCTCTTAGGCTACACCTTC

J: TRBJ2-7
V: TRBV2
size: few
D: TRBD2
CDR3: CASRSGRTEQYF
DNA: TGTGCCAGCCGTAGCGGGCGTACCGAGCAGTACTTC

J: TRBJ2-1
V: TRBV28
size: many
D: NA
CDR3: CASSPGTPSPGASDNEQFF
DNA: TGTGCCAGCAGCCCCGGGACCCCCTCCCCAGGCGCCTCTGACAATGAGCAGTTCTTC

J: TRBJ2-1
V: TRBV27
size: few
D: NA
CDR3: CASSLSIYYNEQFF
DNA: TGTGCCAGCAGTTTATCGATATACTACAATGAGCAGTTCTTC

J: TRBJ2-5
V: TRBV7-9
size: NA
D: NA
CDR3: CASRQDSVGETQYF
DNA: TGTGCCAGCCGGCAAGACAGTGTAGGAGAGACCCAGTACTTC

J: TRBJ2-1
V: TRBV29-1
size: NA
D: NA
CDR3: CSVEWKSYNEQFF
DNA: TGCAGCGTTGAGTGGAAGTCCTACAATGAGCAGTTCTTC

J: TRBJ2-7
V: TRBV7-8
size: NA
D: TRBD2
CDR3: CASSSLAGSYEQYF
DNA: TGTGCCAGCAGCTCACTAGCGGGGTCCTACGAGCAGTACTTC

J: TRBJ1-1
V: TRBV7-9
size: NA
D: NA
CDR3: CASSVPRTRAFF
DNA: TGTGCCAGCAGCGTACCACGGACAAGAGCTTTCTTT

J: TRBJ2-4
V: TRBV12-3/TRBV12-4
size: NA
D: TRBD2
CDR3: CASTFHRLSGGVPSQNIQYF
DNA: TGTGCCAGCACCTTTCACCGACTAAGCGGGGGGGTCCCCTCTCAAAACATTCAGTACTTC

J: TRBJ2-3
V: TRBV27
size: NA
D: NA
CDR3: CASGDLAISTDTQYF
DNA: TGTGCCAGCGGGGATCTAGCCATCTCCACAGATACGCAGTATTTT

J: TRBJ2-1
V: TRBV7-8
size: few
D: NA
CDR3: CASSLALIRTVSYNEQFF
DNA: TGTGCCAGCAGCTTAGCGCTGATCAGGACAGTGTCCTACAATGAGCAGTTCTTC

J: TRBJ2-7
V: TRBV7-9
size: NA
D: NA
CDR3: CASSLAPVYEQYF
DNA: TGTGCCAGCAGCTTAGCTCCAGTCTACGAGCAGTACTTC

J: TRBJ1-1
V: TRBV29-1
size: few
D: TRBD1
CDR3: CSVEGADRGRRMNTEAFF
DNA: TGCAGCGTTGAGGGGGCCGACAGGGGGAGGCGGATGAACACTGAAGCTTTCTTT

J: TRBJ2-7
V: TRBV28
size: NA
D: NA
CDR3: CASSPGRGSYEQYF
DNA: TGTGCCAGCAGTCCGGGGCGGGGTTCCTACGAGCAGTACTTC

J: TRBJ2-1
V: TRBV6-2/TRBV6-3
size: NA
D: TRBD2
CDR3: CASSWGLAGDPHEQFF
DNA: TGTGCCAGCAGCTGGGGACTAGCGGGTGATCCCCATGAGCAGTTCTTC